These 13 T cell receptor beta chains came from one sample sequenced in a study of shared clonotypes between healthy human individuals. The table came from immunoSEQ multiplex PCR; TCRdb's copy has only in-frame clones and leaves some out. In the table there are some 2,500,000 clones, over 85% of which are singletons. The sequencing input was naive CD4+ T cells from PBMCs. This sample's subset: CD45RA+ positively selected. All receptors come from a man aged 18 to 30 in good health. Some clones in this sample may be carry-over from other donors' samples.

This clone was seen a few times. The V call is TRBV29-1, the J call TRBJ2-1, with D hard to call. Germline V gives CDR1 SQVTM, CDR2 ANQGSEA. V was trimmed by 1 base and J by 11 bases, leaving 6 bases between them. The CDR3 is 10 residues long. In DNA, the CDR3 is TGCAGCGTTGAAGTAGCCAAGCAGTTCTTC. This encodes CSVEVAKQFF.

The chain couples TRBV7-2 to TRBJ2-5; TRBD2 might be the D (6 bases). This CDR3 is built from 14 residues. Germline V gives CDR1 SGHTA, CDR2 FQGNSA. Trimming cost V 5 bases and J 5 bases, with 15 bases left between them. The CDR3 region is CASSRFNGGETQYF. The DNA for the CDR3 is TGTGCCAGCAGCCGTTTTAATGGGGGGGAGACCCAGTACTTC.

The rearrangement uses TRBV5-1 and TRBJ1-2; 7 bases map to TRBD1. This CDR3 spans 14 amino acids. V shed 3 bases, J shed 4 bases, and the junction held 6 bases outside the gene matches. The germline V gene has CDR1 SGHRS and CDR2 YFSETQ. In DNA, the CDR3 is TGCGCCAGCAGCTCCGTAACAGGGGTCTATGGCTACACCTTC. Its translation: CASSSVTGVYGYTF.

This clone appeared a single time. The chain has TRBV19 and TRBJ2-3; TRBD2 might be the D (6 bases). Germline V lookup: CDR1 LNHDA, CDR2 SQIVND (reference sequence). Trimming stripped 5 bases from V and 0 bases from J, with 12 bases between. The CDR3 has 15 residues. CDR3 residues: CASSPRGTSTDTQYF. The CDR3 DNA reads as TGTGCCAGTAGTCCTCGGGGGACTAGCACAGATACGCAGTATTTT. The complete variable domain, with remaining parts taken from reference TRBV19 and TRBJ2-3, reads DGGITQSPKYLFRKEGQNVTLSCEQNLNHDAMYWYRQDPGQGLRLIYYSQIVNDFQKGDIAEGYSVSREKKESFPLTVTSAQKNPTAFYLCASSPRGTSTDTQYFGPGTRLTVL.

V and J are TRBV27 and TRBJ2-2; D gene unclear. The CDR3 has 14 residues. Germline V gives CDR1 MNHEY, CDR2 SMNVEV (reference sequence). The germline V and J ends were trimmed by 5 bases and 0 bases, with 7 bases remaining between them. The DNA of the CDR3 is TGTGCCAGCAGTAACCACGCGAACACCGGGGAGCTGTTTTTT. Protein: CASSNHANTGELFF.

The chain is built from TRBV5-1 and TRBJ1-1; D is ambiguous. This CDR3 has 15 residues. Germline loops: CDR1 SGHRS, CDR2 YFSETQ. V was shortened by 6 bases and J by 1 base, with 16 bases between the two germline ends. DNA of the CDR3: TGCGCCAGCAAAATGGGTCATGAGGCGAACACTGAAGCTTTCTTT. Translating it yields CASKMGHEANTEAFF.

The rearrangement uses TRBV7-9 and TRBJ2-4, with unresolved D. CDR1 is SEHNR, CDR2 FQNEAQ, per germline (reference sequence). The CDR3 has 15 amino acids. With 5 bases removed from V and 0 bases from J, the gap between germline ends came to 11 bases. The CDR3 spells CASSPLTLAKNIQYF. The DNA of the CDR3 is TGTGCCAGCAGCCCTTTGACACTAGCCAAAAACATTCAGTACTTC.

The CDR3, as DNA: TGTGCCTGGAATTTGGGGGGCGCGAGAAATACGCAGTATTTT. Amino acids: CAWNLGGARNTQYF. The chain links TRBV30 to TRBJ2-3, with D perhaps given as TRBD1 or TRBD2 (6 bases each). V lost 4 bases and J lost 7, with 18 bases in between. Germline V gives CDR1 GTSNPN, CDR2 SVGIG (reference sequence). CDR3 length equals 14 residues.

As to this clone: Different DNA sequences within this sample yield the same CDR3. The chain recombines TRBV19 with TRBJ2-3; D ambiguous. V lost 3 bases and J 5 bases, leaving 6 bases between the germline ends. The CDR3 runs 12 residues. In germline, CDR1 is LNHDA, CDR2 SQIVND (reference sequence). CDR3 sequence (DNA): TGTGCCAGTAGTATCTCCGGAGATACGCAGTATTTT. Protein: CASSISGDTQYF. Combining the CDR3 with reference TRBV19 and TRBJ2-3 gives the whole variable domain DGGITQSPKYLFRKEGQNVTLSCEQNLNHDAMYWYRQDPGQGLRLIYYSQIVNDFQKGDIAEGYSVSREKKESFPLTVTSAQKNPTAFYLCASSISGDTQYFGPGTRLTVL.

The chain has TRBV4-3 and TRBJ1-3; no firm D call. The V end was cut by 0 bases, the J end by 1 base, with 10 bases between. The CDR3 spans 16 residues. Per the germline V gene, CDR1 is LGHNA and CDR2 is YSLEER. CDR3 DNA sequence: TGCGCCAGCAGCCAAGATAGAAAGCAATCTGGAAACACCATATATTTT. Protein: CASSQDRKQSGNTIYF.

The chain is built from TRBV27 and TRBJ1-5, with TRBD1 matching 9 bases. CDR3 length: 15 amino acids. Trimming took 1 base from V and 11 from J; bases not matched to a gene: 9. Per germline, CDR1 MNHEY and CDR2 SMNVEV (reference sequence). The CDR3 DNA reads TGTGCCAGCAGTTTATATTGGGGACAGGGTGAGTCCCAGCATTTT. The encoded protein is CASSLYWGQGESQHF.

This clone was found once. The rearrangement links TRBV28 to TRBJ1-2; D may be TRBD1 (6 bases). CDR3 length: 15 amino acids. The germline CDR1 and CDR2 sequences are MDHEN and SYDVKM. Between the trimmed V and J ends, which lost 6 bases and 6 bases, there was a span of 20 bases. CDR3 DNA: TGTGCCAGCAGCCGGGTTACAGGGTTTGGGAATGGCTACACCTTC. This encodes CASSRVTGFGNGYTF.

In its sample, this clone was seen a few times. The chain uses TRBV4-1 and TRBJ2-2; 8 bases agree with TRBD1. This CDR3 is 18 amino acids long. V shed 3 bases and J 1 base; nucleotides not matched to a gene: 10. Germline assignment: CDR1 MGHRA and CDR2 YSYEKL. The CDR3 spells CASSQGRGRAENTGELFF. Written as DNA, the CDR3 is TGCGCCAGCAGCCAGGGCAGGGGGCGGGCGGAGAACACCGGGGAGCTGTTTTTT.